This T cell receptor (beta chain) was documented in a study of cytomegalovirus exposure and HLA in healthy donors. In the study overall: The approximately 110 validation repertoires, a later analysis reported, used the same platform as the roughly 660 repertoires from the first cohort.

Germline CDR1 and CDR2: MNHEY and SVGAGI. This CDR3 region has 14 residues. J was trimmed by 3 bases and V by 1 base; bases with no gene match: 2. The repertoire was sequenced with immunoSEQ multiplex PCR; TCRdb's copy has only in-frame clones and lacks some. This sample has some 170,000 clones, with 80% to 85% found just once. V gene TRBV6-5 combines with J gene TRBJ2-7, with TRBD2 identical over 8 bases. The clonotype comes from a man aged 25-45 years in good health and CMV-seropositive. The sequenced sample was PBMCs. This chain's CDR3 is CASSYFGRDYEQYF. The DNA for the CDR3 is TGTGCCAGCAGTTACTTCGGGAGGGACTACGAGCAGTACTTC.